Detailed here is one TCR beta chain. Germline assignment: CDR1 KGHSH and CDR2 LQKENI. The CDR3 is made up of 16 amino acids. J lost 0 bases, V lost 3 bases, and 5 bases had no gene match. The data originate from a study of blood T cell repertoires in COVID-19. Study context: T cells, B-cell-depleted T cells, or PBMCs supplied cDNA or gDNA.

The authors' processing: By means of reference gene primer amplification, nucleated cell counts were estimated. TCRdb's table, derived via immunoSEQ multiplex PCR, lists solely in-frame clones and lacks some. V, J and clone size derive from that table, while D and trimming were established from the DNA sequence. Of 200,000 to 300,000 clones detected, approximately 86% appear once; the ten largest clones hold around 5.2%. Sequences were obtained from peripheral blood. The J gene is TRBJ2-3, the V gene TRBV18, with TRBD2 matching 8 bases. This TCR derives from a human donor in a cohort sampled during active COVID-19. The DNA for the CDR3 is TGTGCCAGCTCACCGACTAGCGCATCCAGCACAGATACGCAGTATTTT. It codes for CASSPTSASSTDTQYF.